The rows below give T cell receptor beta chains drawn from one sample of a study of CD8 T cells in Susac syndrome. In TCRdb, the immunoSEQ multiplex PCR reads were re-called with MiXCR into one record per CDR3 protein. Here the sample spans 300,000 or so distinct CDR3 sequences, about 90% being singletons. The sample taken for sequencing was CD4+ T cells from PBMCs. All receptors come from a human donor with multiple sclerosis. CDR3s include the opening cysteine and the closing phenylalanine or tryptophan. Each record gives: J gene, D gene, V gene, clone size, CDR3 protein, CDR3 DNA. D genes are given only for firm matches. Not every row has a clone size; where given, it reads once, few, many or a size class.

>TRBJ2-3|TRBD1|TRBV7-9|few
CASGTVSTDTQYF
TGTGCCAGCGGGACAGTTAGCACAGATACGCAGTATTTT
>TRBJ2-3|TRBD2|TRBV3-1|NA
CASSQRLAGAPLTDTQYF
TGTGCCAGCAGCCAAAGACTAGCGGGGGCCCCGCTCACAGATACGCAGTATTTT
>TRBJ2-5|TRBD1|TRBV6-1|NA
CASRVGTGGSETQYF
TGTGCCAGCAGGGTGGGGACAGGGGGTTCGGAGACCCAGTACTTC
>TRBJ2-7|NA|TRBV18|NA
CASSPRSGQLDYEQYF
TGTGCCAGCTCACCACGGTCAGGCCAATTGGACTACGAGCAGTACTTC
>TRBJ2-3|TRBD2|TRBV18|once
CASSPRAGGDTQYF
TGTGCCAGCTCACCACGGGCGGGAGGAGATACGCAGTATTTT
>TRBJ1-2|NA|TRBV7-2|NA
CASSLWQGPTNYGYTF
TGTGCCAGCAGCTTGTGGCAGGGGCCTACTAACTATGGCTACACCTTC
>TRBJ2-1|TRBD2|TRBV5-1|NA
CASSSPPHTSGSYYKQFF
TGCGCCAGCAGCTCACCCCCCCACACTAGCGGGAGCTACTACAAGCAGTTCTTC
>TRBJ2-1|TRBD2|TRBV4-1|NA
CASSQEFASGSYNEQFF
TGCGCCAGCAGCCAAGAATTCGCTAGCGGATCCTACAATGAGCAGTTCTTC
>TRBJ2-1|NA|TRBV9|NA
CASSVRDFTYNEQFF
TGTGCCAGCAGCGTCCGGGACTTTACCTACAATGAGCAGTTCTTC
>TRBJ2-2|NA|TRBV5-1|NA
CASSSRTDTGELFF
TGCGCCAGCAGCTCCCGGACAGACACCGGGGAGCTGTTTTTT
>TRBJ2-7|NA|TRBV12-3/TRBV12-4|once
CASSFHDLYEQYF
TGTGCCAGCAGTTTTCACGACCTCTACGAGCAGTACTTC
>TRBJ2-1|TRBD1|TRBV5-1|NA
CASSWGQGAMNEQFF
TGCGCCAGCAGCTGGGGACAGGGGGCTATGAATGAGCAGTTCTTC